This is a list of T cell receptor beta chains from one sample in a study of post-analysis software for immune sequencing data. TCRdb passed the PCR reads through MiXCR, listing each CDR3 protein once. The table shows about 820,000 distinct CDR3 sequences, with around 53% occurring only once. The sample taken for sequencing was blood. The receptor set was obtained from a girl aged 5-17 years with multiple sclerosis. Each CDR3 is given with its conserved first and last residue. A D gene is named only where the DNA matches it firmly. Rows give clone size only sometimes, using once, few, many, or a class for an expanded clone.

TRBJ2-1	TRBV15	NA	NA	TGTGCCACCAGCAGAGGACCACAAGGGGGGATCTACAATGAGCAGTTCTTC	CATSRGPQGGIYNEQFF
TRBJ2-4	TRBV21-1	NA	NA	TGTGCCAGCAGCAAAGCCCGGGCTAGCATTCAGTACTTC	CASSKARASIQYF
TRBJ1-1	TRBV20-1	NA	few	TGCAGTGCTAGAGTTGTGGGTAGGAGAGGGAAGGCTGAAGCTTTCTTT	CSARVVGRRGKAEAFF
TRBJ2-7	TRBV19	NA	NA	TGTGCCAGTAGTTTACTATCGGGCGAGCAGTACTTC	CASSLLSGEQYF
TRBJ2-7	TRBV5-6	NA	few	TGTGCCAGCAGCCGACAGGACTCCTACGAGCAGTACTTC	CASSRQDSYEQYF
TRBJ2-5	TRBV7-9	TRBD1	NA	TGTGCCAGCAGCTCGCCTTTGGACAGGGTGTGGTGGGAGACCCAGTACTTC	CASSSPLDRVWWETQYF
TRBJ2-5	TRBV15	NA	NA	TGTGCCACCAGCAGAGATATGGGGGAGACCCAGTACTTC	CATSRDMGETQYF
TRBJ2-4	TRBV12-3/TRBV12-4	TRBD1	few	TGTGCCAGCAGTCCCTACAGGGGGGACATTCAGTACTTC	CASSPYRGDIQYF
TRBJ2-7	TRBV13	TRBD1	once	TGTGCCAGCAGCATCGGGACAGGGAGTTTCTACGAGCAGTACTTC	CASSIGTGSFYEQYF
TRBJ2-3	TRBV18	NA	NA	TGTGCCAGTCAACCCCGGGACCAGAACACAGATACGCAGTATTTT	CASQPRDQNTDTQYF
TRBJ2-1	TRBV20-1	TRBD1	NA	TGCAGTGCAGCCGACAGGGGGCGTAGAAATGAGCAGTTCTTC	CSAADRGRRNEQFF
TRBJ2-2	TRBV7-8	NA	NA	TGTGCCAGCAGCTTAGCACTAGTTCATTTTGGCACCGGGGAGCTGTTTTTT	CASSLALVHFGTGELFF
TRBJ2-3	TRBV27	NA	NA	TGTGCCAGCAGTAATGGCCGGTTAGCAGATACGCAGTATTTT	CASSNGRLADTQYF
TRBJ2-5	TRBV20-1	NA	few	TGCAGTGCTAGAGATGGGAGAGTCCAAGAGACCCAGTACTTC	CSARDGRVQETQYF
TRBJ2-7	TRBV4-1	NA	NA	TGCGCCAGCAGCCAAGCTCCAATAAGGGGGGCGCGAGGCGAGCAGTACTTC	CASSQAPIRGARGEQYF
TRBJ2-6	TRBV5-1	NA	once	TGCGCCAGCAGCTCGCAGGGAGTTTACTCTGGGGCCAACGTCCGGACTTTC	CASSSQGVYSGANVRTF
TRBJ2-7	TRBV20-1	TRBD2	NA	TGCAATGCTAGGAAAAGCGGGAGGCCCCACGAGCAGTACTTC	CNARKSGRPHEQYF
TRBJ2-7	TRBV5-1	NA	NA	TGCGCCAGCAGGACAGTTCTGCCCCCCTACGAGCAGTACTTC	CASRTVLPPYEQYF
TRBJ2-4	TRBV7-9	TRBD2	few	TGTGCCAGCAGCTTAAATCGGGGGGGCGTGGAAGCCAAAAACATTCAGTACTTC	CASSLNRGGVEAKNIQYF
TRBJ2-7	TRBV29-1	NA	few	TGCAGCGCTGGGCCGCCAAACGAGCAGTACTTC	CSAGPPNEQYF
TRBJ2-1	TRBV5-1	TRBD2	NA	TGCGCCAGCAGCAGTAGCGGGAGTGCCAATGAGCAGTTCTTC	CASSSSGSANEQFF
TRBJ1-1	TRBV29-1	NA	few	TGCAGCGTTGATGAGTCCAGGCCCTCAATGAACACTGAAGCTTTCTTT	CSVDESRPSMNTEAFF
TRBJ2-3	TRBV4-2	TRBD2	few	TGTGCCAGCAGCCCAGCGGGGGAACCCGCAGATACGCAGTATTTT	CASSPAGEPADTQYF
TRBJ2-7	TRBV20-1	NA	NA	TGCAGTGCTAGAGATCCGGTTACCTACGAGCAGTACTTC	CSARDPVTYEQYF
TRBJ2-5	TRBV7-9	NA	few	TGTGCCAGCAGCGGGAGCATATGGGGGAGTGTTGGGGAGACCCAGTACTTC	CASSGSIWGSVGETQYF
TRBJ2-7	TRBV14	NA	NA	TGTGCCCTTCTAGGGACCGAGACCTACGAGCAGTACTTC	CALLGTETYEQYF
TRBJ1-2	TRBV4-2	NA	few	TGTGCCAGCAGCCAAATATTGGACGGAACATCCCCGGGGGATGGCTACACCTTC	CASSQILDGTSPGDGYTF
TRBJ1-4	TRBV5-6	NA	NA	TGTGCCAGCAGCTTTTCAGGGGAGAGAGATGAAAAACTGTTTTTT	CASSFSGERDEKLFF
TRBJ1-1	TRBV6-5	NA	NA	TGTGCCAGCAGTTACCGTGATCTGAACACTGAAGCTTTCTTT	CASSYRDLNTEAFF
TRBJ2-7	TRBV20-1	NA	NA	TGCAGTGCCTCGACAGGTCCGGTCCTCTACGAGCAGTACTTC	CSASTGPVLYEQYF
TRBJ2-7	TRBV11-2	TRBD2	NA	TGTGCCAGCAGCTTAGGAGGTTCCCCCGGGACTAGCGGGAGAGTTACGCGATACGAGCAGTACTTC	CASSLGGSPGTSGRVTRYEQYF
TRBJ1-4	TRBV27	NA	few	TGTGCCAGCAGTTTATCCCCAGGGAGAGGGTTCAGAAAACTGTTTTTT	CASSLSPGRGFRKLFF
TRBJ2-7	TRBV12-3/TRBV12-4	NA	NA	TGTGCCAGCAGTTCACGATTCAGGGCTCAAAGCTCCTACGAGCAGTACTTC	CASSSRFRAQSSYEQYF
TRBJ2-5	TRBV6-1	NA	NA	TGTGCCAGCAGAGTGTTTCAGACCCAGTACTTC	CASRVFQTQYF
TRBJ2-4	TRBV20-1	TRBD2	NA	TGCAGTGCCGTCCCACTAGCGTCGGGAGACATTCAGTACTTC	CSAVPLASGDIQYF
TRBJ2-7	TRBV11-3	TRBD1	NA	TGTGCCAGCAGCAGGGACAGCCAGAACGAGCAGTACTTC	CASSRDSQNEQYF
TRBJ1-2	TRBV10-1	NA	NA	TGCGCCAGCAGTCCTCTGGGGGTGAACTATGGCTACACCTTC	CASSPLGVNYGYTF
TRBJ1-5	TRBV19	NA	NA	TGTGCCAGTAGTCCCTTTTCCTCGGGAAATAATCAGCCCCAGCATTTT	CASSPFSSGNNQPQHF
TRBJ2-5	TRBV5-1	TRBD2	NA	TGCGCCAGTCACCAGGGAGGGTCCCAAGAGACCCAGTACTTC	CASHQGGSQETQYF
TRBJ2-3	TRBV18	NA	NA	TGTGCCAGCTCACCACTACTGCTAGCTAGCACAGATACGCAGTATTTT	CASSPLLLASTDTQYF
TRBJ2-7	TRBV28	TRBD1	NA	TGTGCCAGCAGTTTCTCAACAGGACAGGGCGACGAGCAGTACTTC	CASSFSTGQGDEQYF
TRBJ1-5	TRBV29-1	NA	NA	TGCAGCGTTGAAGTGATGGCTAATCAGCCCCAGCATTTT	CSVEVMANQPQHF
TRBJ2-3	TRBV3-1	TRBD2	NA	TGTGCCAGCAGCCAGTGGACTAGGCCCACAGATACGCAGTATTTT	CASSQWTRPTDTQYF
TRBJ2-7	TRBV7-9	TRBD2	NA	TGTGCCAGCAGCTTAAGGTCGCTAGCGGGAGAATCCTACGAGCAGTACTTC	CASSLRSLAGESYEQYF
TRBJ2-3	TRBV7-3	TRBD2	NA	TGTGCCAGCAGCTTAGGACAAAGGGTTTCGGGACTAGCGCCCGGGACAGATACGCAGTATTTT	CASSLGQRVSGLAPGTDTQYF
TRBJ2-7	TRBV11-2	NA	NA	TGTGCCAGCAGCTCACCTAAGTTCTACGAGCAGTACTTC	CASSSPKFYEQYF